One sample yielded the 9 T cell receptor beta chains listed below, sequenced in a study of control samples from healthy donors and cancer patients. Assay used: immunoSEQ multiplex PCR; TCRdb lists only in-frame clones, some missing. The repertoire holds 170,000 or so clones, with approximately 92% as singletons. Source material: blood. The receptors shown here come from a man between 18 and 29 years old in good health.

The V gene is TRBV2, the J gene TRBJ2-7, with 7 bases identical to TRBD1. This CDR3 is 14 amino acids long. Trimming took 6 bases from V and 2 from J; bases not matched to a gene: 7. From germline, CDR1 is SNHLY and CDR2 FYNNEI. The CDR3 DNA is TGTGCCAGCAGCCCGGATACAGGGGCCTACGAGCAGTACTTC. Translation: CASSPDTGAYEQYF.

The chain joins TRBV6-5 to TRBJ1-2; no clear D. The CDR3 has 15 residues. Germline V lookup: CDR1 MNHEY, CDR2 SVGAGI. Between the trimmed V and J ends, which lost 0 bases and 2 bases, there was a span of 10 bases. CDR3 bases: TGTGCCAGCAGTTACTCGTACGGGGTGAACTATGGCTACACCTTC. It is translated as CASSYSYGVNYGYTF.

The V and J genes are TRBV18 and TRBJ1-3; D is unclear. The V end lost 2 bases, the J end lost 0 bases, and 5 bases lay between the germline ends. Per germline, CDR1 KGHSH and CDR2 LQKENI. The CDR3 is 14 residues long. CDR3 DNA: TGTGCCAGCTCACCAGTGGTCTCTGGAAACACCATATATTTT. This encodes CASSPVVSGNTIYF.

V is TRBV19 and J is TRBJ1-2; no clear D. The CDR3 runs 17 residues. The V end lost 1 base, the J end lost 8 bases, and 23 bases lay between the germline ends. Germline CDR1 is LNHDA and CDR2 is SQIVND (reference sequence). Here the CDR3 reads CASSIVWRPGMNGGYTF. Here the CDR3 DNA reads TGTGCCAGTAGTATAGTTTGGAGGCCGGGGATGAACGGAGGCTACACCTTC.

This CDR3 reads CASSQDFIINTEAFF. CDR3 nucleotide sequence: TGTGCCAGCAGCCAAGATTTTATAATAAACACTGAAGCTTTCTTT. The chain couples TRBV4-2 to TRBJ1-1; D unclear. CDR1 and CDR2 (germline): LGHNA, YNFKEQ. This CDR3 comprises 15 residues. V lost 0 bases to trimming and J lost 2 bases, with 10 bases between them.

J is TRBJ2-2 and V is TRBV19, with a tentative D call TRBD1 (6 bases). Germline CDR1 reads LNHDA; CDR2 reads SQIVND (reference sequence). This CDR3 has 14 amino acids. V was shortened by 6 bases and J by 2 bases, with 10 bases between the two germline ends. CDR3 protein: CASSGTPNTGELFF. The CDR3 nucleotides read TGTGCCAGTAGCGGGACACCCAACACCGGGGAGCTGTTTTTT.

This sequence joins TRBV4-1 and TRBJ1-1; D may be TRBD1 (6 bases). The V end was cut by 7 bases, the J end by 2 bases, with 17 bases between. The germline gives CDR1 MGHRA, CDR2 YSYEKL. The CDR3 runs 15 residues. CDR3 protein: CASTKPGQTNTEAFF. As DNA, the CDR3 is TGCGCCAGCACCAAACCAGGACAGACAAACACTGAAGCTTTCTTT.

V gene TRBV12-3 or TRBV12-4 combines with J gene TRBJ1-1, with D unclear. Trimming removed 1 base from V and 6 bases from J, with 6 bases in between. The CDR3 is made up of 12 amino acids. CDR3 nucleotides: TGTGCCAGCAGTTTAGGGTTCTCTGAAGCTTTCTTT. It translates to CASSLGFSEAFF.

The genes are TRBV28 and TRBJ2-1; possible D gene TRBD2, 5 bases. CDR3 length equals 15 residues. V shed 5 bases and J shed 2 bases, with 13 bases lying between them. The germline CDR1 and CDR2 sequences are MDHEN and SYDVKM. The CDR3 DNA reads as TGTGCCAGCAGTGACCTCGCGAGGGCCTACAATGAGCAGTTCTTC. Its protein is CASSDLARAYNEQFF. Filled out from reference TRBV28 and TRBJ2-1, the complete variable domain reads DVKVTQSSRYLVKRTGEKVFLECVQDMDHENMFWYRQDPGLGLRLIYFSYDVKMKEKGDIPEGYSVSREKKERFSLILESASTNQTSMYLCASSDLARAYNEQFFGPGTRLTVL.